This TCR beta chain was identified in a study of technical replicates of blood from a handful of donors. Germline V gives CDR1 MGHDK, CDR2 SYGVNS. The V end lost 4 bases, the J end lost 8 bases, and 23 bases lay between the germline ends. CDR3 length: 16 residues. Sequenced by immunoSEQ multiplex PCR; TCRdb stores in-frame clones only, minus some. The data hold around 49,000 clones, with about 96% observed a single time. Sequencing used T cells isolated from PBMCs. The TCR comes from a human donor in good health. The V call is TRBV25-1, the J call TRBJ1-1, with D unclear. This chain's CDR3 is CASSGPDYGRPREAFF. The CDR3 DNA is TGTGCCAGCAGTGGCCCCGACTACGGACGGCCGCGCGAAGCTTTCTTT. Full variable domain (rest looked up from reference TRBV25-1 and TRBJ1-1): EADIYQTPRYLVIGTGKKITLECSQTMGHDKMYWYQQDPGMELHLIHYSYGVNSTEKGDLSSESTVSRIRTEHFPLTLESARPSHTSQYLCASSGPDYGRPREAFFGQGTRLTVV.